The 10 T cell receptor beta chains listed next were all sequenced from one sample in a study of T cells expressing NK-cell markers. From the 5' RACE reads, TCRdb lists one entry per CDR3 protein and no DNA. The sample table includes roughly 420,000 distinct CDR3 sequences. The sequenced sample was blood T cells: a sorted CD56 or NKG2C T cell subset, CD4+ or CD8+ T cells, or bulk PBMC T cells (not recorded which). The source of these receptors is a woman between 18 and 70 years old in good health.

The rearrangement joins TRBV12-3 or TRBV12-4 to TRBJ2-1; TCRdb outputs TRBD2, but without DNA this stays unchecked. The CDR3 consists of 12 residues. The CDR3 sequence: CASRPGEDEQFF.

The CDR3 loop is CASSEGRLAGIYEQYF. This chain joins TRBV6-1 and TRBJ2-7; TCRdb's D call of TRBD2 is untestable without DNA. The CDR3 is 16 amino acids. Per the germline V gene, CDR1 is MNHNS and CDR2 is SASEGT.

This chain joins TRBV4-3 and TRBJ2-5; TCRdb indicates TRBD1, and absent DNA this call remains unverified. The CDR3 sequence is 16 residues long. Germline V lookup: CDR1 LGHNA, CDR2 YSLEER. CDR3 sequence: CASSQDMRQGQETQYF.

The V and J genes are TRBV6-1 and TRBJ1-6; TCRdb selects TRBD1, and the lack of DNA leaves this call unchecked. The CDR3 loop spans 15 amino acids. Germline CDR1 MNHNS, CDR2 SASEGT. The CDR3 region is CASRQGSSYNSPLHF.

The rearrangement uses TRBV29-1 and TRBJ2-2; the D call of TRBD1 rests on TCRdb alone, since no DNA is present to check it. From germline, CDR1 is SQVTM and CDR2 ANQGSEA. The length of the CDR3 is 13 residues. This CDR3 is CSVGAGNTGELFF.

The V call is TRBV6-1, the J call TRBJ2-5; TCRdb's assignment of TRBD1 cannot be checked, as there is no DNA. Germline loops: CDR1 MNHNS, CDR2 SASEGT. The length of the CDR3 is 14 residues. CDR3 sequence reads: CASRRTGGAETQYF.

This clonotype is deemed medium-sized (0.01 to 0.1%) by its frequency. The V call is TRBV4-3, the J call TRBJ2-7. Germline lookup yields CDR1 LGHNA and CDR2 YSLEER. CDR3 length: 15 amino acids. The CDR3 reads CASSQVADLSYEQYF.

This chain connects TRBV20-1 to TRBJ2-3; the TCRdb call, TRBD1, lacks DNA for checking. From germline, CDR1 is DFQATT and CDR2 SNEGSKA (reference sequence). The CDR3 has 16 residues. The CDR3 region is CSARGGEAPGTDTQYF.

The chain uses TRBV13 and TRBJ2-4; TCRdb's D call of TRBD1 is untestable without DNA. The CDR3 loop spans 20 amino acids. In germline, CDR1 is PRHDT, CDR2 FYEKMQ (reference sequence). CDR3: CASSLGRGIGQGSAKNIQYF.

This sequence joins TRBV4-1 and TRBJ2-2; TCRdb names TRBD2, which stays unverified in the absence of DNA. CDR1 and CDR2 from the germline V gene are MGHRA and YSYEKL. The CDR3 has 18 amino acids. CDR3 residues: CASSQLGSGRGLQGELFF.